This paragraph covers one TCR beta chain sequence. Its antigen is currently unknown. These data belong to a study of shared clonotypes between healthy human individuals. Study findings and constraints: For naive CD4 cells, around 5% of clonotypes were shared across a handful of donors.

The repertoire was sequenced with immunoSEQ multiplex PCR; TCRdb's copy has only in-frame clones and lacks some. The sample holds approximately 2.5 million clones, approximately 93% seen once. Deletions cut 3 bases from V and 0 bases from J, with 17 bases between. The CDR3 has 17 residues. Germline V gene sequence: CDR1 SGHTS, CDR2 YDEGEE. The chain employs TRBV5-8 and TRBJ2-3; D might be TRBD1 (5 bases). Source material: naive CD4+ T cells from PBMCs. The subset denotes: CD45RA+ positively selected. The receptor was derived from a man between 18 and 35 years old in good health. Some clones in this sample may be carry-over from other donors' samples. CDR3 residues: CASSSQGRAPSTDTQYF. CDR3 sequence (DNA): TGTGCCAGCAGCTCCCAGGGTCGCGCCCCAAGCACAGATACGCAGTATTTT.